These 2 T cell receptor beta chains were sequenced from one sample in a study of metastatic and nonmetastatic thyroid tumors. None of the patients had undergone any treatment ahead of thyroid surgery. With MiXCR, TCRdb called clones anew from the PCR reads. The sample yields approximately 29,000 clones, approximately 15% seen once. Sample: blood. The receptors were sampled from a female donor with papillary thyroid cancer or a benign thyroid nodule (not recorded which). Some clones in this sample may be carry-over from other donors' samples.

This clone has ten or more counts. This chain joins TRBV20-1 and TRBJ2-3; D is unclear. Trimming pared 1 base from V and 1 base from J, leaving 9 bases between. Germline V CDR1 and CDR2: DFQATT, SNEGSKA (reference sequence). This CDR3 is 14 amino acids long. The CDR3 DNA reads TGCAGTGCTAGAGGTGCCCGAGGCACAGATACGCAGTATTTT. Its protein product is CSARGARGTDTQYF.

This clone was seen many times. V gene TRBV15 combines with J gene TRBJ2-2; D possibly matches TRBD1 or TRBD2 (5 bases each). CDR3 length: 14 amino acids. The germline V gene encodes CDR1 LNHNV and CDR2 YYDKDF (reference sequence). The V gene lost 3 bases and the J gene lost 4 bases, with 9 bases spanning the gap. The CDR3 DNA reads TGTGCCACCAGCAGCGGGACGAGCACCGGGGAGCTGTTTTTT. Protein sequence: CATSSGTSTGELFF.